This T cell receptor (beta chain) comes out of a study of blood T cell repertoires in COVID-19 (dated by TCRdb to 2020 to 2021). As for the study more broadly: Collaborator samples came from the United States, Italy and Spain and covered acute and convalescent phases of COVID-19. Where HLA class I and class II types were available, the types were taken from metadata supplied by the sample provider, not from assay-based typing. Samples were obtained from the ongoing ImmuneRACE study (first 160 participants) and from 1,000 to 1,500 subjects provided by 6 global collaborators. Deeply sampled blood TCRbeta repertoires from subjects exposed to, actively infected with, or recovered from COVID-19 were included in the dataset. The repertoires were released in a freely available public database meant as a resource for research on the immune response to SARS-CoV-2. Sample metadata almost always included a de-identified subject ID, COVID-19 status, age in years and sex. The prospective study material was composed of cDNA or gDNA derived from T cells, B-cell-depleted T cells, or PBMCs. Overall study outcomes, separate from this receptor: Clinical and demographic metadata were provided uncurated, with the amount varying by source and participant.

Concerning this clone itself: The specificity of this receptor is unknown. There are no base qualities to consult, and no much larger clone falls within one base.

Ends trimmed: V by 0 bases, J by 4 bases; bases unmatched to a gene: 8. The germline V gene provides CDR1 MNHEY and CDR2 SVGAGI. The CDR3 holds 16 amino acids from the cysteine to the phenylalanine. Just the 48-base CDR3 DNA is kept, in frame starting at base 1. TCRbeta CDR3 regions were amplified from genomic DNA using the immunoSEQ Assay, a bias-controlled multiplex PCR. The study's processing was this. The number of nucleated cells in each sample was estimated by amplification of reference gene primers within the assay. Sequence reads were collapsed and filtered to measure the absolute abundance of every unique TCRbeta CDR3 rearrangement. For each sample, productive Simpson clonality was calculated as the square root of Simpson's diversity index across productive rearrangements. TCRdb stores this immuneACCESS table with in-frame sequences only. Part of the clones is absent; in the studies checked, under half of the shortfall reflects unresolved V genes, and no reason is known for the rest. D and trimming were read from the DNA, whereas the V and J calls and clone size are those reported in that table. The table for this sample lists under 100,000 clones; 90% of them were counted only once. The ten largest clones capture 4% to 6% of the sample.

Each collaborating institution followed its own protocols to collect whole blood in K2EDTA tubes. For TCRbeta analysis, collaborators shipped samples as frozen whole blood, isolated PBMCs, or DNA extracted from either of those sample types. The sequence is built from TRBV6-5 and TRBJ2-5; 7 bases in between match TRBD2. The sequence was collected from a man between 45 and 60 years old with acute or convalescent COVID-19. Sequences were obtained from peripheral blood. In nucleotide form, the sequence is TGTGCCAGCAGTTACTCGACAGCCACGGGGGGAGAGACCCAGTACTTC. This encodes CASSYSTATGGETQYF.